The rows below give T cell receptor beta chains drawn from one sample of a study of blood T cell repertoires in COVID-19. Clones were sequenced by immunoSEQ multiplex PCR, and TCRdb holds only the in-frame ones, with some missing. The sample contains about 410,000 clones, 90% of which appear only once. Sequencing was performed on PBMCs or T cells enriched from blood (not recorded which). The receptors derive from a man aged 18 to 30 who had recovered from COVID-19. Each CDR3 is given with its conserved first and last residue. A D gene is named only where the DNA matches it firmly. The size field is filled for only some rows; it gives once, few, many or a size class.

>few|15|TRBJ2-3|TRBD2|TRBV7-9
TGTGCCAGCAGCTTAGAACTAGCGGGCCCAGATACGCAGTATTTT
CASSLELAGPDTQYF
>NA|12|TRBJ1-6|NA|TRBV10-3
TGTGCCACCGGGACACAGGATTCACCCCTCCACTTT
CATGTQDSPLHF
>NA|13|TRBJ1-2|NA|TRBV19
TGTGCCAGTAGTATAGGCACTTACTATGGCTACACCTTC
CASSIGTYYGYTF
>NA|11|TRBJ2-1|NA|TRBV28
TGTGCCAGCACGGAGTACGATGAGCAGTTCTTC
CASTEYDEQFF
>NA|15|TRBJ1-6|NA|TRBV6-5
TGTGCCAGCACCGGACTCCGAGGCCATAATTCACCCCTCCACTTT
CASTGLRGHNSPLHF
>NA|15|TRBJ2-1|TRBD2|TRBV7-2
TGTGCCAGCAGCTTAACTAGCGGGCCCTACAATGAGCAGTTCTTC
CASSLTSGPYNEQFF
>NA|13|TRBJ1-5|TRBD1|TRBV19
TGTGCCAGTACCGGGACAGGGAATCAGCCCCAGCATTTT
CASTGTGNQPQHF
>NA|15|TRBJ1-1|TRBD1|TRBV7-9
TGTGCCAGCAGCCAAGAGGGACAGGGGGAATTGAAGGCTTTCTTT
CASSQEGQGELKAFF
>NA|14|TRBJ1-5|TRBD1|TRBV11-1
TGTGCCAGCAGCTTACAGGGGGTCAATCAGCCCCAGCATTTT
CASSLQGVNQPQHF
>once|12|TRBJ1-2|NA|TRBV30
TGTGCCCACGGGACAATAGACTATGGCTACACCTTC
CAHGTIDYGYTF